The rows below give T cell receptor beta chains drawn from one sample of a study of T cells in Graves' hyperthyroidism and ophthalmopathy. MiXCR, applied by TCRdb to the multiplex PCR reads, yields one record per CDR3 protein. The table shows about 720,000 distinct CDR3 sequences, with roughly 15% occurring only once. The sequenced sample was blood. These receptors were taken from a man aged 18 to 30 with Graves' hyperthyroidism. CDR3s include the opening cysteine and the closing phenylalanine or tryptophan. The order of the fields is J gene, D gene, V gene, clone size, CDR3 protein, CDR3 DNA. D genes are given only for firm matches. Part of the rows lack a size; the others show once, few, many or a class for expanded clones.

j_gene: TRBJ1-2; d_gene: .; v_gene: TRBV15; abundance: .; CDR3aa: CATSLTNYGYTF; CDR3nt: TGTGCCACCAGTCTGACAAACTATGGCTACACCTTC
j_gene: TRBJ2-7; d_gene: .; v_gene: TRBV9; abundance: few; CDR3aa: CASSTGHTYEQYF; CDR3nt: TGTGCCAGCAGCACCGGACATACCTACGAGCAGTACTTC
j_gene: TRBJ2-7; d_gene: .; v_gene: TRBV20-1; abundance: many; CDR3aa: CSATGGRNYEQYF; CDR3nt: TGCAGTGCCACTGGAGGACGGAACTACGAGCAGTACTTC
j_gene: TRBJ2-7; d_gene: .; v_gene: TRBV28; abundance: many; CDR3aa: CASSLFSYEQYF; CDR3nt: TGTGCCAGCAGTTTGTTCTCCTACGAGCAGTACTTC
j_gene: TRBJ2-3; d_gene: .; v_gene: TRBV5-1; abundance: .; CDR3aa: CASSLDARRDTQYF; CDR3nt: TGCGCCAGCAGCTTGGATGCCCGTAGAGATACGCAGTATTTT
j_gene: TRBJ1-1; d_gene: TRBD1; v_gene: TRBV7-2; abundance: few; CDR3aa: CASSLDSGGSTEAFF; CDR3nt: TGTGCCAGCAGCCTAGACTCAGGGGGATCCACTGAAGCTTTCTTT
j_gene: TRBJ1-2; d_gene: .; v_gene: TRBV20-1; abundance: few; CDR3aa: CSADGATANYGYTF; CDR3nt: TGCAGTGCTGACGGTGCCACTGCTAACTATGGCTACACCTTC
j_gene: TRBJ2-3; d_gene: .; v_gene: TRBV18; abundance: .; CDR3aa: CASSPRQGMDTQYF; CDR3nt: TGTGCCAGCTCACCCCGGCAGGGCATGGATACGCAGTATTTT
j_gene: TRBJ1-3; d_gene: .; v_gene: TRBV9; abundance: .; CDR3aa: CASSVDLNEGNTIYF; CDR3nt: TGTGCCAGCAGCGTTGACTTGAACGAAGGAAACACCATATATTTT
j_gene: TRBJ1-1; d_gene: TRBD1; v_gene: TRBV20-1; abundance: .; CDR3aa: CSARQGAPEAFF; CDR3nt: TGCAGTGCTAGACAGGGGGCCCCTGAAGCTTTCTTT
j_gene: TRBJ2-1; d_gene: TRBD2; v_gene: TRBV12-5; abundance: many; CDR3aa: CASGLVGLAYNEQFF; CDR3nt: TGTGCTAGTGGTTTGGTAGGACTAGCCTACAATGAGCAGTTCTTC
j_gene: TRBJ2-7; d_gene: TRBD2; v_gene: TRBV6-1; abundance: few; CDR3aa: CASSDPLGLAGGREQYF; CDR3nt: TGTGCCAGCAGCGACCCCCTGGGATTAGCGGGAGGGCGCGAGCAGTACTTC
j_gene: TRBJ2-7; d_gene: .; v_gene: TRBV6-1; abundance: many; CDR3aa: CASRRDFPVSSYEQYF; CDR3nt: TGTGCCAGCAGACGGGACTTCCCGGTAAGCTCCTACGAGCAGTACTTC
j_gene: TRBJ1-1; d_gene: TRBD1; v_gene: TRBV20-1; abundance: many; CDR3aa: CSETKGAGDTEAFF; CDR3nt: TGCAGTGAAACCAAGGGGGCGGGGGACACTGAAGCTTTCTTT
j_gene: TRBJ1-4; d_gene: .; v_gene: TRBV12-3/TRBV12-4; abundance: .; CDR3aa: CASSLEAEEKLFF; CDR3nt: TGTGCCAGCAGTTTAGAGGCGGAGGAAAAACTGTTTTTT
j_gene: TRBJ2-7; d_gene: .; v_gene: TRBV9; abundance: .; CDR3aa: CASSSGPDSYEQYF; CDR3nt: TGTGCCAGCAGCTCGGGCCCCGACTCCTACGAGCAGTACTTC
j_gene: TRBJ2-7; d_gene: .; v_gene: TRBV7-2; abundance: many; CDR3aa: CASSWTGTSPYEQYF; CDR3nt: TGTGCCAGCAGTTGGACTGGAACTTCTCCCTACGAGCAGTACTTC
j_gene: TRBJ1-4; d_gene: .; v_gene: TRBV10-3; abundance: .; CDR3aa: CAIWEGRGNEKLFF; CDR3nt: TGTGCCATCTGGGAGGGCAGAGGAAATGAAAAACTGTTTTTT
j_gene: TRBJ2-1; d_gene: TRBD2; v_gene: TRBV29-1; abundance: .; CDR3aa: CSAPYTSGRFLGQFF; CDR3nt: TGCAGCGCCCCATATACTAGCGGGAGATTCTTAGGGCAGTTCTTC
j_gene: TRBJ2-5; d_gene: TRBD2; v_gene: TRBV12-3/TRBV12-4; abundance: few; CDR3aa: CASSLAKRRLAGVETQYF; CDR3nt: TGTGCCAGCAGTTTAGCAAAACGCAGACTAGCGGGAGTAGAGACCCAGTACTTC
j_gene: TRBJ2-1; d_gene: .; v_gene: TRBV28; abundance: many; CDR3aa: CASSLPLDNEQFF; CDR3nt: TGTGCCAGCAGTTTACCCCTCGACAATGAGCAGTTCTTC
j_gene: TRBJ1-1; d_gene: .; v_gene: TRBV6-5; abundance: .; CDR3aa: CASSRQGTEAFF; CDR3nt: TGTGCCAGCAGTCGGCAGGGCACTGAAGCTTTCTTT
j_gene: TRBJ2-2; d_gene: TRBD1; v_gene: TRBV12-3/TRBV12-4; abundance: .; CDR3aa: CASSFGTGAYTGELFF; CDR3nt: TGTGCCAGCAGTTTTGGGACAGGGGCCTACACCGGGGAGCTGTTTTTT
j_gene: TRBJ2-2; d_gene: TRBD2; v_gene: TRBV12-3/TRBV12-4; abundance: many; CDR3aa: CASSSGTYTGELFF; CDR3nt: TGTGCCAGCAGTAGCGGGACTTACACCGGGGAGCTGTTTTTT
j_gene: TRBJ1-4; d_gene: .; v_gene: TRBV20-1; abundance: .; CDR3aa: CSASATSNEKLFF; CDR3nt: TGCAGTGCTTCAGCGACTAGTAATGAAAAACTGTTTTTT
j_gene: TRBJ2-7; d_gene: .; v_gene: TRBV19; abundance: once; CDR3aa: CASSIGAFKEQYF; CDR3nt: TGTGCCAGTAGTATTGGGGCATTCAAGGAGCAGTACTTC
j_gene: TRBJ2-1; d_gene: .; v_gene: TRBV18; abundance: many; CDR3aa: CASSPGLGGLFF; CDR3nt: TGTGCCAGCTCACCAGGGCTGGGAGGTTTGTTCTTC
j_gene: TRBJ1-6; d_gene: .; v_gene: TRBV4-3; abundance: .; CDR3aa: CASSQGGGSHSPLHF; CDR3nt: TGCGCCAGCAGCCAGGGGGGGGGATCTCATTCACCCCTCCACTTT
j_gene: TRBJ2-7; d_gene: .; v_gene: TRBV20-1; abundance: .; CDR3aa: CSATTVYEQYF; CDR3nt: TGCAGTGCTACTACAGTCTACGAGCAGTACTTC
j_gene: TRBJ2-5; d_gene: .; v_gene: TRBV18; abundance: .; CDR3aa: CASSGSGGLETQYF; CDR3nt: TGTGCCAGCTCCGGCTCGGGGGGCTTAGAGACCCAGTACTTC
j_gene: TRBJ2-3; d_gene: TRBD2; v_gene: TRBV5-1; abundance: few; CDR3aa: CASSSRLAGLTDTQYF; CDR3nt: TGCGCCAGCAGCTCGCGACTAGCGGGACTCACAGATACGCAGTATTTT
j_gene: TRBJ2-1; d_gene: TRBD2; v_gene: TRBV28; abundance: many; CDR3aa: CASMGLAKSYNEQFF; CDR3nt: TGTGCCAGCATGGGACTAGCGAAAAGCTACAATGAGCAGTTCTTC
j_gene: TRBJ2-3; d_gene: .; v_gene: TRBV4-3; abundance: few; CDR3aa: CASSQGGGGGDTQYF; CDR3nt: TGCGCCAGCAGCCAGGGAGGGGGAGGTGGGGATACGCAGTATTTT
j_gene: TRBJ2-3; d_gene: TRBD2; v_gene: TRBV7-2; abundance: many; CDR3aa: CASSRSGRDTQYF; CDR3nt: TGTGCCAGCAGCCGTAGCGGGAGGGATACGCAGTATTTT
j_gene: TRBJ2-3; d_gene: .; v_gene: TRBV6-2/TRBV6-3; abundance: .; CDR3aa: CASSYSPRGGSSTDTQYF; CDR3nt: TGTGCCAGCAGTTACTCCCCGAGGGGGGGATCTAGCACAGATACGCAGTATTTT
j_gene: TRBJ2-4; d_gene: .; v_gene: TRBV2; abundance: many; CDR3aa: CASSGTGGENIQYF; CDR3nt: TGTGCCAGCAGCGGTACAGGGGGGGAAAACATTCAGTACTTC
j_gene: TRBJ2-5; d_gene: TRBD2; v_gene: TRBV20-1; abundance: few; CDR3aa: CSAPLAGGGQETQYF; CDR3nt: TGCAGTGCTCCCCTAGCGGGAGGAGGCCAAGAGACCCAGTACTTC